This entry concerns a single TCR beta chain. Its antigen remains unknown. Sequencing used immunoSEQ version 4 in survey mode. Assay used: immunoSEQ multiplex PCR; TCRdb lists only in-frame clones, some missing. The sample has over 35,000 clones, 89% seen once. This sample was taken from a study of persistence of HIV-infected CD4 T cells. Anti-CD3/anti-CD28 beads served as a nonspecific positive control stimulus. Responding CD4+ T cells were sorted by upregulation of both CD40 ligand and CD69. The CDR3 sequence is 16 residues long. The germline CDR1 and CDR2 sequences are SGDLS and YYNGEE. Germline trimming cut 4 bases from V and 2 bases from J; bases unmatched to any gene: 10.

The rearrangement joins TRBV9 to TRBJ2-3, with 7 bases fitting TRBD1. The sequence was obtained from an adult man with HIV who was CMV-seropositive. Sequenced here: CD4+ T cells sorted from PBMCs after roughly 17-hour stimulation, sampled from a patient who received antiretroviral therapy. CDR3 nucleotides: TGTGCCAGCAGCCCCGGGACAGCGGAACACACAGATACGCAGTATTTT. Translated: CASSPGTAEHTDTQYF.